This entry is about one T cell receptor (beta chain). Profiling relied on immunoSEQ multiplex PCR, and the TCRdb table lists in-frame clones only, not all of them. The sample includes about 170,000 clones, more than 75% seen only once; the top ten take approximately 5%. This entry is derived from a study of blood T cell repertoires in COVID-19. V lost 4 bases and J lost 1; bases outside the gene matches: 3. CDR1 LGHNA and CDR2 YSLEER come from the germline V gene. The CDR3 is 14 amino acids. The sequence was collected from a man between 18 and 35 years old with COVID-19, enrolled during active disease. This chain uses TRBV4-3 with TRBJ2-7; 8 bases line up with TRBD1. Sequenced input: peripheral blood. The CDR3 nucleotides read TGCGCCAGCAGCCCCCGACAGGGGTCCTACGAGCAGTACTTC. As protein: CASSPRQGSYEQYF.